This T cell receptor beta chain was documented in a study of response to subunit inactivated influenza vaccine. There are many counts of this clonotype. The antigen is unknown. From the RT-PCR reads, TCRdb called clonotypes with MiXCR, one entry per CDR3 protein. The repertoire holds 550,000 to 800,000 distinct CDR3 sequences, about 15% seen once, with 6.5% to 8.5% in the top ten. Whole-study findings and limits: T cells newly recruited by each seasonal influenza vaccination are few, the authors suggested.

The sequenced sample was PBMCs from blood, obtained approximately 15 days before vaccination. The TCR comes from a man in his forties or fifties who received an inactivated influenza vaccine.

CDR3 residues: CSAAGTGEHYFLNQPQHF. CDR3 nucleotides: TGCAGTGCTGCTGGGACAGGGGAGCATTATTTCCTCAATCAGCCCCAGCATTTT. The chain employs TRBV20-1 and TRBJ1-5; 10 bases are a match to TRBD1. The J segment lost 3 bases and the V segment lost 5 bases, leaving 16 bases of the junction unmatched. Per germline, CDR1 DFQATT and CDR2 SNEGSKA (reference sequence). The CDR3 sequence is 18 residues long.